This TCR beta chain came from a study of somatic mutations in cytotoxic T cells in rheumatoid arthritis. Sequencing used immunoSEQ multiplex PCR; TCRdb keeps in-frame clones, though not all of them. The table lists under 13,000 clones, 79% of them singletons. This clone was counted between two and nine times. V dropped 7 bases and J dropped 0 bases, with 22 bases sitting between them. CDR3 length: 18 amino acids. The germline V gene encodes CDR1 LNHDA and CDR2 SQIVND (reference sequence). Material: CD8+ T cells sorted from blood. The sequence came from an adult with rheumatoid arthritis. This rearrangement joins TRBV19 to TRBJ1-5, with D possibly matching TRBD1 (5 bases). CDR3 protein: CASKKGRQILYSNQPQHF. The CDR3 DNA is TGTGCCAGTAAAAAGGGGAGACAGATTCTTTATAGCAATCAGCCCCAGCATTTT.